The clone carrying this T cell receptor beta chain was recorded a few times. The record originates from a study of OX40 agonist ivuxolimab in advanced cancers. In the study overall: Patients enrolled in dose escalation were diagnosed with hepatocellular carcinoma, melanoma, renal cell or head and neck cancer.

The assay was immunoSEQ multiplex PCR, and TCRdb's table has in-frame clones only and misses some. The sample shows about 13,000 clones, about 68% of them seen only once. The source was CD4+ or CD8+ T cells sorted from blood, collected in a trial of the OX40 agonist ivuxolimab. This sequence was found in an adult with an advanced solid tumor such as melanoma, head and neck, liver or kidney cancer.

The CDR3 nucleotides are TGTGCCATCAGTGAGGGCTTCAGCTCCTACAATGAGCAGTTCTTC. Its protein product is CAISEGFSSYNEQFF. This sequence joins TRBV10-3 and TRBJ2-1, with no clear D. With 2 bases removed from V and 0 bases from J, the gap between germline ends came to 8 bases. Germline V gives CDR1 ENHRY, CDR2 SYGVKD. The length of the CDR3 is 15 residues.